Given below is one T cell receptor beta chain in context. What it binds is unknown. The entry originates in a study of OX40 agonist ivuxolimab in advanced cancers. Study at large: The study gave patients intravenous ivuxolimab at 0.01 to 10 mg/kg every 2 weeks. The diagnoses of dose-escalation patients were hepatocellular carcinoma, melanoma, renal cell or head and neck cancer. Study results and caveats: Clonal expansion from baseline to week 6 occurred in both CD4+ and CD8+ T cells. Researchers report that CD8+ T cells had, on average, more expanded clones than CD4+.

Measured with immunoSEQ multiplex PCR; TCRdb has only the in-frame clones, and not every one. The sample yields about 76,000 clones, about 88% seen once. Sequencing used CD4+ or CD8+ T cells sorted from blood, obtained in a trial of the OX40 agonist ivuxolimab. This TCR was recovered from an adult with an advanced solid tumor such as melanoma, head and neck, liver or kidney cancer.

CDR3 residues: CASTPAGTGEPLHF. As DNA, the CDR3 is TGTGCCAGCACTCCCGCCGGGACAGGGGAACCCCTCCACTTT. The genes are TRBV6-6 and TRBJ1-6; 10 bases agree with TRBD1. Germline CDR1 is MNHNY and CDR2 is SVGAGI (reference sequence). The CDR3 loop spans 14 amino acids. V lost 7 bases to trimming and J lost 12 bases; unmatched junction nucleotides: 9.